This T cell receptor beta chain appears in the sequencing data of a study of OX40 agonist ivuxolimab in advanced cancers. In the study overall: Prior checkpoint blockade (anti-PD-1, anti-PD-L1 or anti-CTLA-4) was permitted; around 39% had it. Study-wide points: Patients with a partial response at 0.1-3.0 mg/kg had among the lowest clonal expansion.

The repertoire was sequenced with immunoSEQ multiplex PCR; TCRdb's copy has only in-frame clones and lacks some. Of just over 30,000 clones listed, around 87% were seen once; the top ten hold roughly 25%. Only one count was recorded for this clone. The antigen is not known. The J segment lost 4 bases and the V segment lost 2 bases, leaving 7 bases of the junction unmatched. There are 15 residues in the CDR3. CDR1 is SGDLS, CDR2 YYNGEE, per germline. Sequenced material: CD4+ or CD8+ T cells sorted from blood, taken in a trial of the OX40 agonist ivuxolimab. This TCR derives from an adult with an advanced solid tumor such as melanoma, head and neck, liver or kidney cancer. The chain carries TRBV9 and TRBJ2-3; 7 bases align to TRBD2. Here the CDR3 reads CASSVLAGFSDTQYF. In nucleotides, the CDR3 is TGTGCCAGCAGCGTTTTAGCGGGTTTTTCAGATACGCAGTATTTT.